This TCR beta chain is from a study of blood T cells in healthy people across ages. Study overall: Per two T cells, about one barcoded beta molecule was captured through template switching. Findings and limits, study-wide: No conclusive comparison of naive versus antigen-experienced cells was possible with unsorted PBMCs. Per million T cells, TCR beta diversity dropped roughly linearly as age increased.

This clonotype was picked up many times. As yet, its antigen is unknown. With 4 bases clipped from V and 2 bases from J, the junction kept 4 bases outside the gene matches. The CDR3 contains 15 residues. Looked up from germline, CDR1 is SGHRS and CDR2 is YFSETQ. The second PCR ran roughly 7 to 11 cycles with a sample-barcoded 5' primer and J-beta primers. Via MiXCR, TCRdb re-called the 5' RACE reads, giving one row per CDR3 protein. The profile shows about 700,000 distinct CDR3 sequences, around 32% of them singletons. The total RNA that was extracted per sample amounted to at least 5.5 micrograms. The rearrangement joins TRBV5-1 to TRBJ2-3; TRBD2 matches at 10 bases. Input material: blood. This receptor was identified in a woman older than 75 in good health. CDR3 coding DNA: TGCGCCAGCAGCCCTGGACTAGCGGACACAGATACGCAGTATTTT. Its protein product is CASSPGLADTDTQYF.